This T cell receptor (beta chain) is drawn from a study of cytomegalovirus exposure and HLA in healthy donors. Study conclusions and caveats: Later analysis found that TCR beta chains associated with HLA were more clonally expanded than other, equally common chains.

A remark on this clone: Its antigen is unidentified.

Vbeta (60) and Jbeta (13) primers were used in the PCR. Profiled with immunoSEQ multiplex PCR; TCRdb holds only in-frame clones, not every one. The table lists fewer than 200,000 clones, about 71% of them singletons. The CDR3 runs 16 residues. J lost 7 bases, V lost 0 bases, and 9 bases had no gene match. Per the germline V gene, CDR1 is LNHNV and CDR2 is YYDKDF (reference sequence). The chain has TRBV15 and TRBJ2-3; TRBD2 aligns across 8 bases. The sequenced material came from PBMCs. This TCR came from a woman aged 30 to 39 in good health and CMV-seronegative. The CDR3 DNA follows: TGTGCCACCAGCAGAGATACTAGCGGAAGAGGCAATACGCAGTATTTT. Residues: CATSRDTSGRGNTQYF.